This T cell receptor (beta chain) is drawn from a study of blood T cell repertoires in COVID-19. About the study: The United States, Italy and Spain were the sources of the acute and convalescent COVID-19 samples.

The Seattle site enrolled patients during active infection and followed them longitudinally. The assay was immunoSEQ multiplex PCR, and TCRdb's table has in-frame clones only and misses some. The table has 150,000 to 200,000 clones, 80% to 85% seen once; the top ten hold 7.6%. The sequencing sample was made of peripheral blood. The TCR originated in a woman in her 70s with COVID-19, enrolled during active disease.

The CDR3 DNA sequence: TGCGCCAGCAGCTTGGGCGGCAGGGCTCGAGGCTATGGCTACACCTTC. Its translation: CASSLGGRARGYGYTF. The V and J genes are TRBV5-1 and TRBJ1-2, with D tentatively TRBD1 (5 bases). The V end was cut by 0 bases, the J end by 4 bases, with 16 bases between. CDR3 length: 16 amino acids. In germline, CDR1 is SGHRS, CDR2 YFSETQ. The complete variable domain, with remaining parts taken from reference TRBV5-1 and TRBJ1-2, reads KAGVTQTPRYLIKTRGQQVTLSCSPISGHRSVSWYQQTPGQGLQFLFEYFSETQRNKGNFPGRFSGRQFSNSRSEMNVSTLELGDSALYLCASSLGGRARGYGYTFGSGTRLTVV.